This is a list of T cell receptor beta chains from one sample in a study of blood T cell repertoires in COVID-19. Clones were read by immunoSEQ multiplex PCR, and TCRdb kept only the in-frame ones, dropping some. This table has roughly 90,000 clones, more than 85% appearing once. Sequencing input: peripheral blood. These receptors all come from a man aged 40-49 years with acute or convalescent COVID-19. Both conserved end residues are part of each CDR3. Each record gives: D gene, clone size, J gene, V gene, CDR3 protein. The D gene is left open where the match is weak. Some rows mark clone size as missing; the rest say once, few, many or name a class of expanded clone.

- | - | TRBJ1-2 | TRBV19 | CASSIGPNGVGPNYGYTF
TRBD1 | - | TRBJ1-6 | TRBV3-1/TRBV3-2 | CASSPTRGHNSPLHF
- | - | TRBJ1-1 | TRBV24-1 | CATSDFPYTEAFF
TRBD1 | - | TRBJ2-1 | TRBV10-3 | CAISESKGDRVYNEQFF
- | - | TRBJ2-3 | TRBV20-1 | CSASRQGPTDTQYF
TRBD1 | - | TRBJ2-6 | TRBV2 | CASSGTGGGGANVLTF
- | - | TRBJ2-5 | TRBV4-1 | CASSQEGGLGTETQYF
- | - | TRBJ2-5 | TRBV29-1 | CSVRGSETQYF
TRBD1 | - | TRBJ1-1 | TRBV18 | CASSRDRGHFNTEAFF
TRBD2 | - | TRBJ2-2 | TRBV6-2/TRBV6-3 | CASSYSSSGGNTGELFF
- | - | TRBJ2-3 | TRBV6-1 | CASSEESRTTDTQYF
- | - | TRBJ1-1 | TRBV7-9 | CASATWGGTEAFF
- | few | TRBJ1-2 | TRBV27 | CASGGPYGYTF
TRBD1 | - | TRBJ1-2 | TRBV2 | CASGTSGGSYGYTF
- | - | TRBJ1-1 | TRBV3-1/TRBV3-2 | CASSQMARDTEAFF
- | - | TRBJ2-2 | TRBV7-9 | CASSYLTGAFGTGELFF
- | once | TRBJ1-5 | TRBV2 | CASSIGQFQPQHF
- | - | TRBJ2-5 | TRBV30 | CAWSVTETQYF
- | few | TRBJ2-2 | TRBV7-9 | CASSLVSQFANTGELFF
- | once | TRBJ1-1 | TRBV19 | CASSPGGARNTEAFF
TRBD2 | - | TRBJ2-1 | TRBV4-3 | CASSQDWGEGYNEQFF
- | - | TRBJ1-5 | TRBV30 | CAWTRPPGGQPQHF
TRBD2 | - | TRBJ2-3 | TRBV4-2 | CASSYYAIAGVGEDTQYF
TRBD1 | once | TRBJ1-4 | TRBV30 | CAWSVRTGGHEKLFF
- | few | TRBJ1-2 | TRBV7-2 | CASSSPPTFLYTF
- | few | TRBJ1-2 | TRBV3-1/TRBV3-2 | CASSRGRGYTF